The following is a T cell receptor (beta chain) sequence with its context. What it binds is unknown. Sequencing was performed with immunoSEQ multiplex PCR; in TCRdb, only in-frame clones are kept and a portion is missing. The data hold roughly 150,000 clones, with roughly 92% observed a single time. The sample is drawn from a study of cytomegalovirus exposure and HLA in healthy donors. The study drew the donors from its approximately 120-subject validation cohort, separate from the approximately 670-subject first cohort. Study-wide results and caveats: Three chains linked to CMV were shown in vitro to be specific for CMV antigens. A subsequent analysis found that TCR clusters from the first cohort also tended to co-occur in the 90 to 150 validation repertoires, with approximately 94% of cluster scores above 0.

The CDR3 runs to 15 residues. Germline loops: CDR1 SGHVS, CDR2 FQNEAQ. V was cut by 4 bases and J by 3 bases, with 13 bases left in between. Source material: PBMCs. V is TRBV7-8 and J is TRBJ1-3; the D gene is possibly TRBD1 (6 bases). The origin of this receptor is a man aged 18 to 29 in good health and CMV-seronegative. The CDR3 region is CASSSQGAVGNTIYF. The CDR3 DNA reads as TGTGCCAGCAGCTCACAGGGTGCTGTTGGAAACACCATATATTTT.